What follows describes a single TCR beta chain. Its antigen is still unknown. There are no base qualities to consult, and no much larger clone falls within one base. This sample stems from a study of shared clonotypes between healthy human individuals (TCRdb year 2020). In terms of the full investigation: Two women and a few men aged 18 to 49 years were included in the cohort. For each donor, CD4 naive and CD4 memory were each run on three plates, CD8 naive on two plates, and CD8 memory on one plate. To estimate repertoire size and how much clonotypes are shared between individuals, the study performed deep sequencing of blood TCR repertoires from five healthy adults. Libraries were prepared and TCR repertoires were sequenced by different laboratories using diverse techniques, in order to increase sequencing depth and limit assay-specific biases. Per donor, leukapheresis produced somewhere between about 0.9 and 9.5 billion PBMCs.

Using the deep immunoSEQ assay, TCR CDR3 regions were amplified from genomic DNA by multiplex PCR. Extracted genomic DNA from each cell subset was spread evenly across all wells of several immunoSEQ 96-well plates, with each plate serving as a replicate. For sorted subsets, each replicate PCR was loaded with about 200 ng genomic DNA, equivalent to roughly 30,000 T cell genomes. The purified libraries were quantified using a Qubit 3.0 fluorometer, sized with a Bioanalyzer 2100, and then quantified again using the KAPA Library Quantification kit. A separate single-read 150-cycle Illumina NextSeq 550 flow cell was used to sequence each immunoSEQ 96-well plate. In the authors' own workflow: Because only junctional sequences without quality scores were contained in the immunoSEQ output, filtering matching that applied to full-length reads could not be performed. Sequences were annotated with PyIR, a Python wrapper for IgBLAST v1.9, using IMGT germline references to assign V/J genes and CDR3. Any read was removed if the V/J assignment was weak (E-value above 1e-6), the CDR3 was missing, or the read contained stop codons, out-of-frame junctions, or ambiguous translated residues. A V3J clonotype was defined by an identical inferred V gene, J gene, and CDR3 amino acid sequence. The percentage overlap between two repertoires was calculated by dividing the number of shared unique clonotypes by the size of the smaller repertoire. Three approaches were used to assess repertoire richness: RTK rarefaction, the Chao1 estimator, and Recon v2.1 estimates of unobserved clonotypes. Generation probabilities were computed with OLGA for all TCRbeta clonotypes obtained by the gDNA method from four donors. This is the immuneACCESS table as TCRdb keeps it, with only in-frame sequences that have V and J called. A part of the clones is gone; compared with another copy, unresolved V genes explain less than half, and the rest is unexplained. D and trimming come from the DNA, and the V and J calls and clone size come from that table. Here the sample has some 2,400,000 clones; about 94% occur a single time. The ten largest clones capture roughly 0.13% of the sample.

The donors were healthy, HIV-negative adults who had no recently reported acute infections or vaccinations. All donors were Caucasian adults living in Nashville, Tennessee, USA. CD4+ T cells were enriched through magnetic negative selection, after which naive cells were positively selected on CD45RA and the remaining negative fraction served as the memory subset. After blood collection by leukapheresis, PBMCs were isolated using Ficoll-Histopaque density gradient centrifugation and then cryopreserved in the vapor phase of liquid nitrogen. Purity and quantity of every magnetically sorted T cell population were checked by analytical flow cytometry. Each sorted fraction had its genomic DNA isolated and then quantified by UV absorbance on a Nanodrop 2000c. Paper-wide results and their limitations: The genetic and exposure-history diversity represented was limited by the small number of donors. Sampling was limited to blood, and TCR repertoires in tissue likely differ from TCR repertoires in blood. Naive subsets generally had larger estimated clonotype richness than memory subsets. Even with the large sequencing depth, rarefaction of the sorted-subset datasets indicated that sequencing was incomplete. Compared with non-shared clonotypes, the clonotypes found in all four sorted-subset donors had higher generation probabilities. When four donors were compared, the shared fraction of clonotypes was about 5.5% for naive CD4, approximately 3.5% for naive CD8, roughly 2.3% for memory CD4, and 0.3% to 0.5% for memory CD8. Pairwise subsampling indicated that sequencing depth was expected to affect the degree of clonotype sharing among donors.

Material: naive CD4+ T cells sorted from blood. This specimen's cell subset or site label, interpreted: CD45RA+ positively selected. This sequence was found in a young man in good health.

This receptor carries the CDR3 CARSLELVILQGHTGELFF. The DNA reads as follows: TGTGCCAGAAGCTTGGAATTGGTAATCTTACAGGGCCACACCGGGGAGCTGTTTTTT. This chain is built from TRBV5-3 and TRBJ2-2; a weak D assignment points to TRBD1 (6 bases agree). TRBV5-3 qualifies as an ORF whose function is uncertain. The CDR3 runs 19 residues from the cysteine to the phenylalanine. Only the CDR3 region is kept as DNA, spanning 57 bases read in frame from base 1. V loses 0 bases of germline sequence and J loses 3 bases, and the interval between the two ends is 21 bases.